This T cell receptor beta chain was identified during a study of T cell clonotyping in hematopoietic cell transplantation. Study-level results: Recipient TCR diversity dropped after transplant; expanded clonotypes rose from day 30 to 180.

Worth noting for this clone: The antigen remains unidentified.

Time point of the sample: recipient sample about 28 days before transplant, after cytoreduction. Recipient blood drawn about 28 days pretransplant and days 30, 100, 180 after. Here immunoSEQ multiplex PCR was the method, and the copy in TCRdb shows in-frame clones only, minus some. The sample has approximately 8,700 clones, more than 85% seen once. The clonotype originates from a woman aged 60 to 75 with acute myeloid leukemia. Some clones in this sample may be carry-over from other donors' samples. The sequences come from peripheral blood mononuclear cells, collected before stem cell transplant.

The CDR3 region has the DNA TGTGCCAGCAGCCCGAGGGGGGCGGGGGGCAGAGGAGAGCTGTTTTTT. Translated: CASSPRGAGGRGELFF. V gene TRBV11-2 combines with J gene TRBJ2-2, with 8 bases matching TRBD2. Germline-derived CDR1 and CDR2 are SGHAT and FQNNGV. With 5 bases clipped from V and 11 bases from J, the junction kept 16 bases outside the gene matches. The CDR3 runs 16 residues.